These 14 T cell receptor beta chains originate from one sample sequenced in a study of somatic mutations in cytotoxic T cells in rheumatoid arthritis. TCRdb's table, derived via immunoSEQ multiplex PCR, lists solely in-frame clones and lacks some. The table shows some 25,000 clones, with roughly 80% occurring only once. The specimen was CD8+ T cells sorted from blood. All receptors derive from a man aged 50 to 60 in good health.

The chain joins TRBV7-9 to TRBJ1-4; no definite D call. CDR1 is SEHNR, CDR2 FQNEAQ, per germline (reference sequence). Between the trimmed V and J ends, which lost 1 base and 4 bases, there was a span of 7 bases. The CDR3 sequence is 14 residues long. CDR3 in amino acids: CASSLDQFNEKLFF. CDR3 in DNA: TGTGCCAGCAGCTTAGACCAGTTTAATGAAAAACTGTTTTTT. Full variable domain (rest looked up from reference TRBV7-9 and TRBJ1-4): DTGVSQNPRHKITKRGQNVTFRCDPISEHNRLYWYRQTLGQGPEFLTYFQNEAQLEKSRLLSDRFSAERPKGSFSTLEIQRTEQGDSAMYLCASSLDQFNEKLFFGSGTQLSVL.

This clone was observed a handful of times. The CDR3 bases are TGTGCCAGCAGTGAATACGATTACAGGGATATCTCTGGAAACACCATATATTTT. It specifies CASSEYDYRDISGNTIYF. This chain uses TRBV6-1 with TRBJ1-3; D possibly corresponds to TRBD1 (6 bases). CDR3 size: 18 residues. V was trimmed by 2 bases and J by 0 bases, leaving 17 bases between them. Germline CDR1 is MNHNS and CDR2 is SASEGT.

The chain links TRBV2 to TRBJ1-3, with D possibly TRBD1 on 5 matching bases. CDR1 and CDR2 from the germline V gene are SNHLY and FYNNEI. The V and J ends lost 7 bases and 0 bases respectively, with 13 bases between them. The CDR3 sequence is 15 residues long. This CDR3 is CASKGRGDSGNTIYF. CDR3 DNA: TGTGCCAGCAAGGGTAGGGGCGACTCTGGAAACACCATATATTTT.

This clone is a singleton in its sample. V usage is TRBV27 and J usage is TRBJ2-7, with D possibly TRBD1 on 5 matching bases. This CDR3 region has 17 residues. Germline assignment: CDR1 MNHEY and CDR2 SMNVEV (reference sequence). V gave up 5 bases and J gave up 0 bases, with 20 bases separating them. The DNA of the CDR3 is TGTGCCAGCAGTACGGCGTTGGGCAGGGCAACCTCCTACGAGCAGTACTTC. It encodes CASSTALGRATSYEQYF.

This chain uses TRBV4-1 with TRBJ2-6, with a weak D call TRBD2 (6 bases). The CDR3 contains 17 residues. The germline CDR1 and CDR2 sequences are MGHRA and YSYEKL. V shed 0 bases and J shed 0 bases, with 9 bases lying between them. This CDR3 reads CASSQDMRGSGANVLTF. In DNA form, the CDR3 reads TGCGCCAGCAGCCAAGATATGCGGGGCTCTGGGGCCAACGTCCTGACTTTC.

The rearrangement uses TRBV16 and TRBJ1-5, with 9 bases fitting TRBD1. The CDR3 loop spans 14 amino acids. Germline V gene data show CDR1 as KGHSY and CDR2 as FQNENV. J lost 7 bases, V lost 1 base, and 2 bases had no gene match. The CDR3 DNA sequence: TGTGCCAGCAGCCAATTACAGGGGGCCCAGCCCCAGCATTTT. This gives the protein CASSQLQGAQPQHF. The variable domain in full, with the rest retrieved from reference TRBV16 and TRBJ1-5, is GEEVAQTPKHLVRGEGQKAKLYCAPIKGHSYVFWYQQVLKNEFKFLISFQNENVFDETGMPKERFSAKCLPNSPCSLEIQATKLEDSAVYFCASSQLQGAQPQHFGDGTRLSIL.

The V gene is TRBV5-4, the J gene TRBJ2-7, with 13 bases aligning to TRBD2. The V and J ends lost 0 bases and 3 bases, in that order; junction bases with no gene match: 15. The CDR3 has 20 residues. From germline, CDR1 is SGHNT and CDR2 YYREEE (reference sequence). The CDR3 coding sequence is TGTGCCAGCAGCTTGGCTCCAGACTTTTACGGGACTAGCGGGATCTACGAGCAGTACTTC. Translating gives CASSLAPDFYGTSGIYEQYF.

V and J are TRBV5-1 and TRBJ2-3, with no clear D. From germline, CDR1 is SGHRS and CDR2 YFSETQ. The CDR3 runs 15 residues. V lost 4 bases and J lost 1, with 13 bases in between. The CDR3 DNA reads TGCGCCAGCAGCGAATCCTTTTTTGGCACAGATACGCAGTATTTT. It encodes CASSESFFGTDTQYF.

This clone has only a few counts. The J gene is TRBJ1-2, the V gene TRBV2, with D unresolved. The germline V and J ends were trimmed by 3 bases and 8 bases, with 4 bases remaining between them. The CDR3 covers 10 residues. Per germline, CDR1 SNHLY and CDR2 FYNNEI. CDR3 loop: CASSDRGYTF. CDR3 DNA: TGTGCCAGCAGTGACAGAGGCTACACCTTC. The full variable domain, with the rest looked up from reference TRBV2 and TRBJ1-2, is EPEVTQTPSHQVTQMGQEVILRCVPISNHLYFYWYRQILGQKVEFLVSFYNNEISEKSEIFDDQFSVERPDGSNFTLKIRSTKLEDSAMYFCASSDRGYTFGSGTRLTVV.

The rearrangement joins TRBV14 to TRBJ2-6; D is ambiguous. The CDR3 covers 15 residues. In germline, CDR1 is SGHDN, CDR2 FVKESK. Trimming left V 4 bases short and J 2 bases short, with 9 bases between. CDR3 nucleotide sequence: TGTGCCAGCAGCCGAAGAAGGACTGGGGCCAACGTCCTGACTTTC. Translation gives CASSRRRTGANVLTF.

The V gene is TRBV29-1, the J gene TRBJ1-5; the D is unclear. The V and J ends lost 4 bases and 7 bases respectively, with 14 bases between them. Per germline, CDR1 SQVTM and CDR2 ANQGSEA. The CDR3 length is 13 residues. The DNA of the CDR3 is TGCAGCGTTGTATTTGAGGGAAGGCAGCCCCAGCATTTT. Translated, it gives CSVVFEGRQPQHF. Full variable domain (outside the CDR3, taken from reference TRBV29-1 and TRBJ1-5): SAVISQKPSRDICQRGTSLTIQCQVDSQVTMMFWYRQQPGQSLTLIATANQGSEATYESGFVIDKFPISRPNLTFSTLTVSNMSPEDSSIYLCSVVFEGRQPQHFGDGTRLSIL.

V is TRBV11-2 and J is TRBJ1-2; 8 bases align to TRBD1. The germline V gene encodes CDR1 SGHAT and CDR2 FQNNGV. With V trimmed by 5 bases and J by 8 bases, 7 bases remained unmatched. The CDR3 is 13 residues long. The CDR3 DNA reads TGTGCCAGCAGCGAAGGACAGGGAAAGGGCTACACCTTC. Its translation: CASSEGQGKGYTF.

The chain uses TRBV15 and TRBJ2-1; 9 nucleotides match TRBD1. The CDR3 is 16 amino acids. CDR1 and CDR2 from the germline V gene are LNHNV and YYDKDF (reference sequence). V lost 4 bases to trimming and J lost 2 bases; unmatched junction nucleotides: 6. CDR3 bases: TGTGCCACCAGCATTTCCAGGACAGGGGCCTACAATGAGCAGTTCTTC. Translation: CATSISRTGAYNEQFF.

V usage is TRBV27 and J usage is TRBJ2-1, with D possibly TRBD2 on 5 matching bases. The germline V gene encodes CDR1 MNHEY and CDR2 SMNVEV (reference sequence). The CDR3 covers 11 residues. Deletions cut 7 bases from V and 6 bases from J, with 7 bases between. The DNA for the CDR3 is TGTGCCAGCAACGAGGGCAATGAGCAGTTCTTC. Its protein product is CASNEGNEQFF.